The entry below describes one T cell receptor (beta chain). Seattle's enrolled individuals joined amid active infection and were then monitored longitudinally. This sample was taken from a study of blood T cell repertoires in COVID-19. Overall study context: Researchers got acute and convalescent COVID-19 samples from the United States, Italy and Spain. In each case, the material was cDNA or gDNA derived from T cells, B-cell-depleted T cells, or PBMCs.

In the original workflow: Amplifying reference gene primers gave estimates of nucleated cell counts. Clones were sequenced by immunoSEQ multiplex PCR, and TCRdb holds only the in-frame ones, with some missing. V, J and clone size derive from that table, while D and trimming were established from the DNA sequence. The sample shows over 130,000 clones, around 84% of them seen only once. Material for sequencing was peripheral blood. This clonotype was obtained from a man younger than 40 with COVID-19, enrolled during active disease.

In DNA, the CDR3 is TGCAGCGTTGAAGCGACTAGCGGGAGTACGCAGTATTTT. It specifies CSVEATSGSTQYF. The J gene is TRBJ2-3, the V gene TRBV29-1, with TRBD2 identical over 12 bases. V shed 1 base, J shed 8 bases, and the junction held 1 base outside the gene matches. The CDR3 has 13 amino acids. The germline V gene has CDR1 SQVTM and CDR2 ANQGSEA.